The 14 T cell receptor beta chains reported below all come from one sample, sequenced in a study of blood T cell repertoires in COVID-19 (dated by TCRdb to 2019 to 2021). The method was the immunoSEQ multiplex PCR assay. The immuneACCESS repertoire file appears here via TCRdb, limited to in-frame rearrangements. These files lack a portion of the clones; in checked studies, under half of the deficit traces to unresolved V genes, and the cause of the others is not known. This sample comprises hundreds of thousands of clones, 88% of them detected only once. Approximately 2% of the sample is held by the ten biggest clonotypes. Sequencing was carried out using PBMCs or T cells enriched from blood (not recorded which). The source of these receptors is an older woman in a cohort exposed to, infected with or recovered from COVID-19 (not recorded which).

The genes are TRBV28 and TRBJ1-2; 9 bases line up with TRBD1. CDR3 length: 16 residues. CDR1 is MDHEN and CDR2 is SYDVKM in the germline V gene. The V gene end was trimmed by 6 bases and the J gene end by 4 bases; junction bases not matched to a gene: 12. The CDR3 reads CASSSSDRGPTYGYTF. DNA of the CDR3: TGTGCCAGCAGCTCTTCGGACAGGGGACCTACCTATGGCTACACCTTC.

In the case of this clone: A junction boundary mismatches the germline segment, possibly from a read error. The chain has TRBV7-7 and TRBJ2-2; 14 bases align to TRBD2. The length of the CDR3 is 17 residues. Per germline, CDR1 SSHAT and CDR2 FNYEAQ (reference sequence). The DNA for the CDR3 is TGTGCTAGCATCAGACTAGCGGGAGGGCCGGTATCCGGGGAGCTGTTTTTT. Translating gives CASIRLAGGPVSGELFF.

The rearrangement uses TRBV19 and TRBJ2-1, with 8 bases matching TRBD2. This CDR3 is built from 16 residues. Trimming removed 5 bases from V and 2 bases from J; junction bases left unmatched: 8. Per the germline V gene, CDR1 is LNHDA and CDR2 is SQIVND (reference sequence). DNA for the CDR3: TGTGCCAGTAGTTTGACTAGCGCCCCACCCTACAATGAGCAGTTCTTC. Amino acids: CASSLTSAPPYNEQFF.

The genes are TRBV4-2 and TRBJ2-1, with a tentative D call TRBD1 (5 bases). The CDR3 totals 15 residues. With 0 bases removed from V and 4 bases from J, the gap between germline ends came to 10 bases. The germline V gene has CDR1 LGHNA and CDR2 YNFKEQ. The DNA of the CDR3 is TGTGCCAGCAGCCAAGAGGGGCCAGGGTACAATGAGCAGTTCTTC. Its translation is CASSQEGPGYNEQFF.

The chain combines TRBV6-2 or TRBV6-3 with TRBJ2-1; TRBD2 aligns across 11 bases. The junction had 15 bases not matched to a gene; V was cut back by 6 bases and J by 8 bases. Per the germline V gene, CDR1 is MNHEY and CDR2 is SVGEGT. The CDR3 extends over 17 amino acids. The CDR3 sequence: CASSDPSGRSVIYEQFF. The CDR3 nucleotides read TGTGCCAGCAGCGACCCTAGCGGGAGGTCAGTTATCTATGAGCAGTTCTTC.

This rearrangement joins TRBV28 to TRBJ2-1; TRBD2 is a possible D gene (5 bases). Trimming removed 5 bases from V and 4 bases from J, with 15 bases in between. CDR1 is MDHEN, CDR2 SYDVKM, per germline. The length of the CDR3 is 15 residues. As DNA, the CDR3 is TGTGCCAGCAGTCACCGGACGAGGGCATACAATGAGCAGTTCTTC. Its protein product is CASSHRTRAYNEQFF.

J is TRBJ2-7 and V is TRBV4-1, with 7 bases identical to TRBD2. The germline V gene encodes CDR1 MGHRA and CDR2 YSYEKL. V shed 1 base and J 1 base; nucleotides not matched to a gene: 10. This CDR3 has 17 amino acids. CDR3 bases: TGCGCCAGCAGCCAAGGTCCTGGGACTACTCATTCCTACGAGCAGTACTTC. This encodes CASSQGPGTTHSYEQYF.

With respect to this clone: In the same sample, other DNA sequences code for this CDR3. The chain carries TRBV27 and TRBJ2-7; 7 nucleotides match TRBD2. Losses at the gene ends were 6 bases for V and 7 bases for J; bases not matched to a gene: 12. The germline V gene encodes CDR1 MNHEY and CDR2 SMNVEV (reference sequence). The CDR3 covers 14 residues. CDR3 region: CASSLGRELREQYF. Here the CDR3 DNA reads TGTGCCAGCAGCCTGGGGCGGGAGCTGAGGGAGCAGTACTTC.

The V and J genes are TRBV30 and TRBJ2-2, with 10 positions matching TRBD2. CDR1 is GTSNPN and CDR2 is SVGIG in the germline V gene (reference sequence). The CDR3 has 14 amino acids. Germline trimming cut 1 base from V and 6 bases from J; bases unmatched to any gene: 2. The CDR3 nucleotides read TGTGCCTGGAGTGGTCTAGCGGGAGCCGGGGAGCTGTTTTTT. The encoded protein is CAWSGLAGAGELFF.

The genes are TRBV6-2 or TRBV6-3 and TRBJ1-5; D might be TRBD1 (6 bases). The CDR3 covers 14 residues. The V end was cut by 3 bases, the J end by 2 bases, with 8 bases between. The germline CDR1 and CDR2 sequences are MNHEY and SVGEGT. The CDR3 DNA is TGTGCCAGCAGTTATTACAGGGGCAATCAGCCCCAGCATTTT. Translation gives CASSYYRGNQPQHF.

This chain links TRBV7-8 with TRBJ2-5; D is perhaps TRBD1 (5 bases). Trimming pared 1 base from V and 0 bases from J, leaving 9 bases between. The CDR3 is 15 amino acids. CDR1 SGHVS and CDR2 FQNEAQ come from the germline V gene. The CDR3 sequence: CASSLGSRDQETQYF. Here the CDR3 DNA reads TGTGCCAGCAGCTTAGGATCCAGGGACCAAGAGACCCAGTACTTC.

Remarks on this clone: The germline gene is not matched at one end of the junction; a read error may be the cause. This rearrangement joins TRBV7-7 to TRBJ2-1, with 8 bases matching TRBD1. Germline CDR1 is SSHAT and CDR2 is FNYEAQ (reference sequence). CDR3 length: 15 amino acids. CDR3 sequence (DNA): TGTGCTAGCAGCCCACCAGGGGGCGAAAATAATGAGCAGTTCTTC. It yields the protein CASSPPGGENNEQFF.

V gene TRBV28 combines with J gene TRBJ2-1; 10 nucleotides line up with TRBD2. The CDR3 extends over 15 amino acids. Germline trimming cut 5 bases from V and 7 bases from J; bases unmatched to any gene: 8. Germline V gene lookup returns CDR1 MDHEN and CDR2 SYDVKM. CDR3 sequence: CASSLPGLAFNEQFF. The CDR3 nucleotides are TGTGCCAGCAGTCTTCCGGGACTAGCGTTTAATGAGCAGTTCTTC.

V and J are TRBV5-1 and TRBJ2-3, with D perhaps TRBD1 (6 bases). The CDR3 covers 16 residues. V lost 2 bases and J 3 bases, leaving 16 bases between the germline ends. Germline V CDR1 and CDR2: SGHRS, YFSETQ. For the CDR3, the DNA is TGCGCCAGCAGCTTATATACGGGACAAAAGACAGATACGCAGTATTTT. Translation: CASSLYTGQKTDTQYF.